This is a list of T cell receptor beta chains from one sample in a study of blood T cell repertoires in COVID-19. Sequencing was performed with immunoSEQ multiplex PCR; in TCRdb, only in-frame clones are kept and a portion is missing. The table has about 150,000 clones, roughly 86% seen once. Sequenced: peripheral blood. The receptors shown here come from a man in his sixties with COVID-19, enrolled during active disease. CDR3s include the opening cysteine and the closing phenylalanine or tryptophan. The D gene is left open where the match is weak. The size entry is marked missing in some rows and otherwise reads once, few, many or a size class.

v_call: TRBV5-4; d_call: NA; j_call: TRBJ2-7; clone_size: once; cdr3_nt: TGTGCCAGCAGCCTACCGGACGGGACCTACGAGCAGTACTTC; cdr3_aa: CASSLPDGTYEQYF
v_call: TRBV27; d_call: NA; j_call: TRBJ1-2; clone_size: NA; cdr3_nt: TGTGCCAGCAGTTTATCCCAGGGCTCCTTTTATGGCTACACCTTC; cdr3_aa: CASSLSQGSFYGYTF
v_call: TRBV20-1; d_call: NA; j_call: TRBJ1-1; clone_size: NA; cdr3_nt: TGCAGTGCTAGTGCCGGGTCCATCACTGAAGCTTTCTTT; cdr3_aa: CSASAGSITEAFF
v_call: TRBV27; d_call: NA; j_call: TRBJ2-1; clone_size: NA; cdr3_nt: TGTGCCAGCAGCCTACTCCCGGGGTTCTACAATGAGCAGTTCTTC; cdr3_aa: CASSLLPGFYNEQFF
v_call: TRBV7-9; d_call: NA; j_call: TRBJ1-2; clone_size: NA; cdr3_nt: TGTGCCAGCAGCCGGGGGGCGCTGGACTATGGCTACACCTTC; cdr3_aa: CASSRGALDYGYTF
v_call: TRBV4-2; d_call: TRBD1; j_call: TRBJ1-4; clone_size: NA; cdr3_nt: TGTGCCAGCAGCCAAGTAGGGGGCAGGACTAATGAAAAACTGTTTTTT; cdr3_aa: CASSQVGGRTNEKLFF
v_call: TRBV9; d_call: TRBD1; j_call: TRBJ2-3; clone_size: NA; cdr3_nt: TGTGCCAGCAGCGTGAGGGACAGACCTCTCACAGATACGCAGTATTTT; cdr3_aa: CASSVRDRPLTDTQYF
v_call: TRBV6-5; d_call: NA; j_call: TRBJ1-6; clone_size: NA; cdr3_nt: TGTGCCAGCAGTTACAGGGGAAATTCACCCCTCCACTTT; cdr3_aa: CASSYRGNSPLHF
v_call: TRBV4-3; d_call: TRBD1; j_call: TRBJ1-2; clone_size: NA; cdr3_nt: TGCGCCAGCAGCTGGGGGACAGCTAACTATGGCTACACCTTC; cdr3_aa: CASSWGTANYGYTF
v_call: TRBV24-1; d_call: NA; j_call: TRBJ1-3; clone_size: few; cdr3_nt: TGTGCCACCACTACCCCCGGAAACACCATATATTTT; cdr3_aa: CATTTPGNTIYF
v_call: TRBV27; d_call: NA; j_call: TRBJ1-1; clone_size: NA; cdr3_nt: TGTGCCAGCAGTTTACGGCCAGGGAACACTGAAGCTTTCTTT; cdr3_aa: CASSLRPGNTEAFF
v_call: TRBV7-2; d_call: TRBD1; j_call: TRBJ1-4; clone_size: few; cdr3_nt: TGTGCCAGCAGCAACGACAGGGGACACACCAGAGCACTGTTTTTT; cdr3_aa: CASSNDRGHTRALFF
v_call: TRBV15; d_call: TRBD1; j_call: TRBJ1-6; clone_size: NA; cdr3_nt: TGTGCCACCAGCAGAGATCTGGGACAGGGCTCCTATAATTCACCCCTCCACTTT; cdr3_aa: CATSRDLGQGSYNSPLHF
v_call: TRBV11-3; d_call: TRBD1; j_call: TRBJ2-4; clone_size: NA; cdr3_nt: TGTGCCAGCAGGGAACCGGGACAGAACATTCAGTACTTC; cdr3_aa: CASREPGQNIQYF
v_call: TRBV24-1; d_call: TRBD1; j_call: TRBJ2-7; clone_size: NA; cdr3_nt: TGTGCCACCAGTGACCGCAGGGGGCTAAAGAACGAGCAGTACTTC; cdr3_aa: CATSDRRGLKNEQYF
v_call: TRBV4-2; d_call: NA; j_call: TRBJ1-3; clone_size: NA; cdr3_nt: TGTGCCAGCAGCCAAGATGTAGGGGTTGGAAACACCATATATTTT; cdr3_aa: CASSQDVGVGNTIYF
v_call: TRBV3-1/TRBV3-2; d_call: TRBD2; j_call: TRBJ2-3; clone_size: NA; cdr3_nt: TGTGCCAGCAGCCCGTACCCCGGGACTAGCGGGACCACAGATACGCAGTATTTT; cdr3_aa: CASSPYPGTSGTTDTQYF
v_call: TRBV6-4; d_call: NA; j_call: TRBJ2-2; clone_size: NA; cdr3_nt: TGTGCCAGCAGTGCGGCAGGTACCGGGGAGCTGTTTTTT; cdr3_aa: CASSAAGTGELFF
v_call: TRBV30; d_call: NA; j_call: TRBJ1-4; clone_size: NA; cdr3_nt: TGTGCCTGGAGTGTACAATCAACTAATGAAAAACTGTTTTTT; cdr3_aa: CAWSVQSTNEKLFF
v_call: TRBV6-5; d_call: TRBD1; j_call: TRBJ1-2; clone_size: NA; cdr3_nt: TGTGCCAGCAGTTTACAGGGGGCTGACTATGGCTACACCTTC; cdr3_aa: CASSLQGADYGYTF
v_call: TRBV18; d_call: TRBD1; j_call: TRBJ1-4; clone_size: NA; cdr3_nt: TGTGCCAGCTCACCGGGACAGATTGCAACTAATGAAAAACTGTTTTTT; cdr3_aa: CASSPGQIATNEKLFF
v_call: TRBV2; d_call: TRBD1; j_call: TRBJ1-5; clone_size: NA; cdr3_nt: TGTGCCAGCAGAGCCGGGACAGGGAGTTCTCAGCCCCAGCATTTT; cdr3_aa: CASRAGTGSSQPQHF
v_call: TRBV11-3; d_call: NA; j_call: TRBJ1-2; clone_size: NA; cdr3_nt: TGTGCCAGCAGCCCGGACAGTGCCCGAACTAACTATGGCTACACCTTC; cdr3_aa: CASSPDSARTNYGYTF
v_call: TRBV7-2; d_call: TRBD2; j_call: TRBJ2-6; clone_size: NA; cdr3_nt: TGTGCCAGCAGCTTTGCGGGAGTGGGGCGCCCTGGGGCCAACGTCCTGACTTTC; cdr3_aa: CASSFAGVGRPGANVLTF
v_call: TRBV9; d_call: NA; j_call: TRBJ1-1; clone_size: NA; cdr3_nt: TGTGCCAGCAGCGTAAGGGAGGGTAGTGTTCCTGAAGCTTTCTTT; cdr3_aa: CASSVREGSVPEAFF
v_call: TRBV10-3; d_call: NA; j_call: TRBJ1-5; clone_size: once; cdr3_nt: TGTGCCATCAGTGGAGGTAGCAATCAGCCCCAGCATTTT; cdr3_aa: CAISGGSNQPQHF
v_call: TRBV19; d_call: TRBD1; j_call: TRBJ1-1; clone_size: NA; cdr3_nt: TGTGCCAGTAGTATGGGTGTAAGGGGGGGACAGGGGATAACTGAAGCTTTCTTT; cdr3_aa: CASSMGVRGGQGITEAFF
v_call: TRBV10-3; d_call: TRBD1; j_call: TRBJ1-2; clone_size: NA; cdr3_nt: TGTGCCATCAGTGAGTCCCCGGGACAGAACTATGGCTACACCTTC; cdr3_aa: CAISESPGQNYGYTF
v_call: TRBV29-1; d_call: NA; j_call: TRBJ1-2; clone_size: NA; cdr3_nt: TGCAGCGTTGGCGACAGGACCTATGGCTACACCTTC; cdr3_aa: CSVGDRTYGYTF
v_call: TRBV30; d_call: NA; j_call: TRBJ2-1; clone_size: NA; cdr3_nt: TGTGCCTGGGGCGGGCTAGCTCGACTCAATGAGCAGTTCTTC; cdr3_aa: CAWGGLARLNEQFF
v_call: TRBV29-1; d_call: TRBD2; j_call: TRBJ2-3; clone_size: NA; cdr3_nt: TGCAGCGGGGGACTAGCGGGATCTGCAGATACGCAGTATTTT; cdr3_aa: CSGGLAGSADTQYF
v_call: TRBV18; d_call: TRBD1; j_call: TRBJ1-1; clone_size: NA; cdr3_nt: TGTGCCAGCTCACCGGGGACAGGGGCGATGAACACTGAAGCTTTCTTT; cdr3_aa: CASSPGTGAMNTEAFF
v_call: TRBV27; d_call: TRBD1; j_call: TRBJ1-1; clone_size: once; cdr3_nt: TGTGCCAGCAGCAGGGGGACAGGTAACACTGAAGCTTTCTTT; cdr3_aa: CASSRGTGNTEAFF
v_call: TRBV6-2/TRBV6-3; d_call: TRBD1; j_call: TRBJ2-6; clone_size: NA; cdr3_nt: TGTGCCAGCAGTTCCCCCCCGGGACAGGCGAGCTCTGGGGCCAACGTCCTGACTTTC; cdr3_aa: CASSSPPGQASSGANVLTF
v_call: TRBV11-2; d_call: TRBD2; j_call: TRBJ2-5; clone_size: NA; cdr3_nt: TGTGCCAGCACCATCCATAGCGGGGGGGGAGCGGCCCAGTACTTC; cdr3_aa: CASTIHSGGGAAQYF
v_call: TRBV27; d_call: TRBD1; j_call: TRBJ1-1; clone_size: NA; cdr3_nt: TGTGCCAGCAGTGTAACAGGGGTGATGGCTGAAGCTTTCTTT; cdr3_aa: CASSVTGVMAEAFF
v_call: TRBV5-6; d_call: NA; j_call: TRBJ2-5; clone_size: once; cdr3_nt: TGTGCCAGCAGCATGGGCTACAGGGCGCGGCAAGAGACCCAGTACTTC; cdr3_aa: CASSMGYRARQETQYF